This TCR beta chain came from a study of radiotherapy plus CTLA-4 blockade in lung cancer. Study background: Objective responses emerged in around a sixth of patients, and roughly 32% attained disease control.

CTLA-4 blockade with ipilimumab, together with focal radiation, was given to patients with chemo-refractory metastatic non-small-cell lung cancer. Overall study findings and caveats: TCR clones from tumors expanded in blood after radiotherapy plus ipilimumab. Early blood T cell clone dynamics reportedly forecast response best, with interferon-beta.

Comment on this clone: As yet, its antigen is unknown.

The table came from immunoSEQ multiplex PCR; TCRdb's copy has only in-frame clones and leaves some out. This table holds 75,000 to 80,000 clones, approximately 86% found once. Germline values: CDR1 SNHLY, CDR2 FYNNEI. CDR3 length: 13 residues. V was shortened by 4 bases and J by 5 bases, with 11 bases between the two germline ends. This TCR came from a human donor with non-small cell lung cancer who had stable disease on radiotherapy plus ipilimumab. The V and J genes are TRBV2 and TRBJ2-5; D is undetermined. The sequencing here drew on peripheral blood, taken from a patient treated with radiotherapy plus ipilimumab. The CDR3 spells CASSVGIVETQYF. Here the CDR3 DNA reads TGTGCCAGCAGTGTGGGGATTGTGGAGACCCAGTACTTC.